The present T cell receptor beta chain was sequenced within a study of CD4 T cells in relation to SARS-CoV-2 and coronaviruses. Study-level background: TCR beta CDR3s were sequenced after approximately ten-day antigen culture of PBMCs. Crossreactive spike epitopes shared across donors were mapped to their HLA restriction.

Findings and limits, study-wide: No donor gave both pre-pandemic and post-infection samples. This crossreactivity analysis covered spike protein alone, no other viral proteins.

This clone was counted a few times. What it binds is unknown. Germline CDR1 is SGHVS and CDR2 is FNYEAQ. Trimming removed 5 bases from V and 7 bases from J; junction bases left unmatched: 11. This CDR3 has 16 amino acids. Measured with immunoSEQ multiplex PCR; TCRdb has only the in-frame clones, and not every one. The data show 38,000 or so clones, 60% to 85% seen once. The material sequenced was memory CD4+ T cells from PBMCs, cultured in vitro. The TCR sequence derives from an adult with COVID-19. This chain links TRBV7-6 with TRBJ2-1, with TRBD2 matching over 10 bases. CDR3 amino acids: CASSPISGRTFNEQFF. The DNA of the CDR3 is TGTGCCAGCAGCCCCATTAGCGGGAGGACGTTTAATGAGCAGTTCTTC.